Reported below is one T cell receptor beta chain. Antigen unknown. The data stem from a study of pediatric ulcerative colitis. General study results and limits: Total lymphocyte DNA, not sorted subsets, was the template.

Generated by immunoSEQ multiplex PCR, the TCRdb table keeps only in-frame clones and is missing some. The sample lists over 45,000 clones, about 79% seen once, with 3.5% to 4.5% in the top ten. One to two pinch biopsies were taken from the rectum during colonoscopy. Trimming at V came to 4 bases and at J to 4 bases, leaving 6 bases not matched to a gene. In germline, CDR1 is SGHDN, CDR2 FVKESK. The CDR3 extends over 15 amino acids. The source is a girl between 10 and 17 years old with moderate ulcerative colitis. The V call is TRBV14, the J call TRBJ2-5; 10 bases line up with TRBD1. Sequencing input: gut tissue. CDR3 sequence reads: CASSRDRGRGETQYF. In DNA form, the CDR3 reads TGTGCCAGCAGCCGTGACAGGGGGCGAGGAGAGACCCAGTACTTC. Full variable domain (remainder filled in from reference TRBV14 and TRBJ2-5): EAGVTQFPSHSVIEKGQTVTLRCDPISGHDNLYWYRRVMGKEIKFLLHFVKESKQDESGMPNNRFLAERTGGTYSTLKVQPAELEDSGVYFCASSRDRGRGETQYFGPGTRLLVL.